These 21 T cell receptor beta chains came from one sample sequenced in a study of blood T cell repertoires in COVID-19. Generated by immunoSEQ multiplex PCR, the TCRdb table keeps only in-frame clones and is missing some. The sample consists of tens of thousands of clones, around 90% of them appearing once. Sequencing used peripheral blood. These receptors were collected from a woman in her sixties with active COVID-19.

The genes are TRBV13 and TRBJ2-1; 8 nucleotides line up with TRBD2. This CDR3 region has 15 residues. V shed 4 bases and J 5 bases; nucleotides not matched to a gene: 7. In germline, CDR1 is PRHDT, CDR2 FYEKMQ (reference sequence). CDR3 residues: CASSSPGTRDNEQFF. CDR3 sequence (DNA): TGTGCCAGCAGCTCGCCCGGGACTAGGGACAATGAGCAGTTCTTC. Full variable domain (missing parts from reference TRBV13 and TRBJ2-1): AAGVIQSPRHLIKEKRETATLKCYPIPRHDTVYWYQQGPGQDPQFLISFYEKMQSDKGSIPDRFSAQQFSDYHSELNMSSLELGDSALYFCASSSPGTRDNEQFFGPGTRLTVL.

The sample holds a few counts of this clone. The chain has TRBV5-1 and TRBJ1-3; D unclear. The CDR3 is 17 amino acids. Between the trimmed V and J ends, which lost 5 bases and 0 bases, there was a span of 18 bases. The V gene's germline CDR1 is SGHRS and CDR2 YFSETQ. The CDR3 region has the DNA TGCGCCAGCAGTCTTGCCTTTGGGCAGAACTCTGGAAACACCATATATTTT. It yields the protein CASSLAFGQNSGNTIYF.

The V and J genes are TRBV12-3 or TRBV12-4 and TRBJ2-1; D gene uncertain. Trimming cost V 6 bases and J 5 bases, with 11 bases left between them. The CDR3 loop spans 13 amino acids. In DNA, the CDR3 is TGTGCCAGCAGCCCTCCTATGCACAATGAGCAGTTCTTC. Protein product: CASSPPMHNEQFF.

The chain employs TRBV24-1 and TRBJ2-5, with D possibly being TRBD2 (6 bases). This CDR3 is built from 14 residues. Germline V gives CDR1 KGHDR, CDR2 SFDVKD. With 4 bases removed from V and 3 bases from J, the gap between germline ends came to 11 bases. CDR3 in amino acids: CATSDHSGKETQYF. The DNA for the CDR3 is TGTGCCACCAGTGACCATAGCGGAAAAGAGACCCAGTACTTC.

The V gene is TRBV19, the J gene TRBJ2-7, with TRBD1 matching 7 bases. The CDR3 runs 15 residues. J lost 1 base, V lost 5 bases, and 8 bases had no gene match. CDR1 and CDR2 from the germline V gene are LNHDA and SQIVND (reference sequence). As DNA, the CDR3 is TGTGCCAGTAGTCGACAGGGAATTGGGTCCTACGAGCAGTACTTC. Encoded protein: CASSRQGIGSYEQYF.

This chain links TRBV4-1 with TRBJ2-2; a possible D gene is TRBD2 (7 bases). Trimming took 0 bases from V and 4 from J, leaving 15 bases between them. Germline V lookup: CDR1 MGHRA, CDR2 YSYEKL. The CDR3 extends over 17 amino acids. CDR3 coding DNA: TGCGCCAGCAGCCAAGATAACGGGGGGCTGGGCACCGGGGAGCTGTTTTTT. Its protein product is CASSQDNGGLGTGELFF.

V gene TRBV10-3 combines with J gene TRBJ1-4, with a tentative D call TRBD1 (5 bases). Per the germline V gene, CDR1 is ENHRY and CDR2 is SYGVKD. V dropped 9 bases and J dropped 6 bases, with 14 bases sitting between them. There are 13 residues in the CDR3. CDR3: CAIKDNYDEKLFF. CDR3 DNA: TGTGCCATAAAGGACAACTACGATGAAAAACTGTTTTTT.

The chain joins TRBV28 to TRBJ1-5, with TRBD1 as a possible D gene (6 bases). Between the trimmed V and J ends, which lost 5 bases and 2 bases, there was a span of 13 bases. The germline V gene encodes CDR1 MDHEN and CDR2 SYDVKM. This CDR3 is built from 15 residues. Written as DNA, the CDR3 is TGTGCCAGCAGTCTCCAGGGGAAGGGCAATCAGCCCCAGCATTTT. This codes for CASSLQGKGNQPQHF.

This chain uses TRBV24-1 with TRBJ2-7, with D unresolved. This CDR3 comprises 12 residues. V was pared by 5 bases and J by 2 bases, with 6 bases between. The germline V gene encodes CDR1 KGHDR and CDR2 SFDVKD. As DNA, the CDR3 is TGTGCCACCAGTGCCACTCCCTACGAGCAGTACTTC. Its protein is CATSATPYEQYF.

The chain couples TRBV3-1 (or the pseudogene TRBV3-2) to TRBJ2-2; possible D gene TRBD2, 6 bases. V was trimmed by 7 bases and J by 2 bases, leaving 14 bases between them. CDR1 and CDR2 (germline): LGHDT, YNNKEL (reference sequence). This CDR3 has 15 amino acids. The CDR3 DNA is TGTGCCAGCACCATGGCGGGGACCAACACCGGGGAGCTGTTTTTT. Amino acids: CASTMAGTNTGELFF.

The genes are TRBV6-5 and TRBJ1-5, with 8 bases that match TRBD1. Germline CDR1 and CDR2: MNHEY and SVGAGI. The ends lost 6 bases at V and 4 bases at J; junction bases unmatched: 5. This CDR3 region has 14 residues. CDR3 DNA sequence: TGTGCCAGCAGCTGGGACAGGACAAATCAGCCCCAGCATTTT. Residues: CASSWDRTNQPQHF.

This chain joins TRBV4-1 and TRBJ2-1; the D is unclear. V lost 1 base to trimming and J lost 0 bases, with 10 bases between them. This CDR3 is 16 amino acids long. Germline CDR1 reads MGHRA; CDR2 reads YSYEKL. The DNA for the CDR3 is TGCGCCAGCAGCCAAGTGGGCGAGAGCTCCTACAATGAGCAGTTCTTC. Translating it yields CASSQVGESSYNEQFF.

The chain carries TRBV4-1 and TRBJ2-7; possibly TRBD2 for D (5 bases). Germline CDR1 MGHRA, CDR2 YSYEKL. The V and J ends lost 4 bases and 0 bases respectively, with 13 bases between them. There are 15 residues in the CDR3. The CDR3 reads CASSPLGGLSYEQYF. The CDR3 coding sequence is TGCGCCAGCAGCCCTTTAGGCGGACTCTCCTACGAGCAGTACTTC.

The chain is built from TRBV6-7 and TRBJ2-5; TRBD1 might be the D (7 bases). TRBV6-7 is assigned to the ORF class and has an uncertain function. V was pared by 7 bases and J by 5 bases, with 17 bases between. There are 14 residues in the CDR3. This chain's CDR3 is CASTPRAGGETQYF. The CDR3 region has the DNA TGTGCCAGCACCCCACGGGCAGGGGGGGAGACCCAGTACTTC.

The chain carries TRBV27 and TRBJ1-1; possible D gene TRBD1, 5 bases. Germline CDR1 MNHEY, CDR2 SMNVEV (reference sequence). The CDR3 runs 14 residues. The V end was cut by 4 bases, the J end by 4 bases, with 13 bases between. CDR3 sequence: CASSSQWGVTEAFF. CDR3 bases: TGTGCCAGCAGTTCCCAATGGGGGGTCACTGAAGCTTTCTTT.

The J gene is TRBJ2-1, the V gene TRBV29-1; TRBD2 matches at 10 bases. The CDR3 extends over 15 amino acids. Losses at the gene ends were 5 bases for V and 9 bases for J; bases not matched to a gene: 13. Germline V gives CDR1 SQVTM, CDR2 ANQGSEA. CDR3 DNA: TGCAGCGTTTCCTCGATCCTAGCGGGAGTAGTTGAGCAGTTCTTC. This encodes CSVSSILAGVVEQFF.

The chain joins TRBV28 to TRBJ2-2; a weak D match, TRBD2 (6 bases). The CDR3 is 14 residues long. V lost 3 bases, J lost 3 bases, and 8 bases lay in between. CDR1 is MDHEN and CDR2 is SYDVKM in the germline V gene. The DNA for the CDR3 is TGTGCCAGCAGTTTGGCGGGATACACCGGGGAGCTGTTTTTT. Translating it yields CASSLAGYTGELFF.

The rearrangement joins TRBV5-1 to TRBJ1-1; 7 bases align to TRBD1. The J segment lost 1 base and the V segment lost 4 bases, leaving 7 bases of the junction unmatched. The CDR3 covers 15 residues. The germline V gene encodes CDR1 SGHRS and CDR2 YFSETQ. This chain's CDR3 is CASSAHRGSNTEAFF. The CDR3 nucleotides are TGCGCCAGCAGCGCCCACAGGGGCTCGAACACTGAAGCTTTCTTT.

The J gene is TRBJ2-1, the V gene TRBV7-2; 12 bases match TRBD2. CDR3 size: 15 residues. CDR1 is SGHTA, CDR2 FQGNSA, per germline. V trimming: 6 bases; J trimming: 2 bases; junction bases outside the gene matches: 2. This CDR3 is CASSSSGRAYNEQFF. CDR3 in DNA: TGTGCCAGCAGTTCTAGCGGGAGGGCCTACAATGAGCAGTTCTTC. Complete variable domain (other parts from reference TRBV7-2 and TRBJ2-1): GAGVSQSPSNKVTEKGKDVELRCDPISGHTALYWYRQSLGQGLEFLIYFQGNSAPDKSGLPSDRFSAERTGGSVSTLTIQRTQQEDSAVYLCASSSSGRAYNEQFFGPGTRLTVL.

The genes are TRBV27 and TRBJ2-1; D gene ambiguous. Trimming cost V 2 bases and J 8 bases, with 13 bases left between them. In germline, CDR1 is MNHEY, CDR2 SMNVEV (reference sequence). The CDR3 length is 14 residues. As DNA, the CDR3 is TGTGCCAGCAGTTTAGTGCAGGTCTGGGATGAGCAGTTCTTC. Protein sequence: CASSLVQVWDEQFF.

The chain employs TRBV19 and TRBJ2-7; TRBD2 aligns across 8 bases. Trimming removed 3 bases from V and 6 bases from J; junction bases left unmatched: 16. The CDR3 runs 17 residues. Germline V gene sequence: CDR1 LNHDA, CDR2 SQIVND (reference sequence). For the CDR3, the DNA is TGTGCCAGTAGTATCGACTTTCCCCGCGGGAGGCTCGGCGAGCAGTACTTC. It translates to CASSIDFPRGRLGEQYF. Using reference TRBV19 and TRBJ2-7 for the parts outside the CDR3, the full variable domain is DGGITQSPKYLFRKEGQNVTLSCEQNLNHDAMYWYRQDPGQGLRLIYYSQIVNDFQKGDIAEGYSVSREKKESFPLTVTSAQKNPTAFYLCASSIDFPRGRLGEQYFGPGTRLTVT.